This T cell receptor beta chain was sequenced for a study of T cell repertoires in cytomegalovirus infection. Study-level findings and limits: Identification of carriers of CMV plus the relevant HLA was achieved through cumulative public TCR beta family frequency. Dominant in the ex vivo response were TCR beta clonotypes restricted by HLA-C and specific for CMV.

TCRdb recomputed calls from the reads with MiXCR, one row per CDR3 protein. The table records roughly 280,000 distinct CDR3 sequences, roughly 21% of them present only once. CDR1 is SGHRS and CDR2 is YFSETQ in the germline V gene. V shed 4 bases, J shed 3 bases, and the junction held 7 bases outside the gene matches. There are 15 residues in the CDR3. This clonotype was detected only a few times. The antigen is unknown. The receptor's source is a human donor in good health (CMV status not recorded). Some clones in this sample may be carry-over from other donors' samples. The V call is TRBV5-1, the J call TRBJ2-7; 10 bases line up with TRBD1. The starting material was cultured PBMCs, obtained from culture after CMV antigen stimulation. CDR3 sequence: CASSLGGTGDYEQYF. CDR3 DNA sequence: TGCGCCAGCAGCCTTGGTGGGACAGGGGACTACGAGCAGTACTTC.